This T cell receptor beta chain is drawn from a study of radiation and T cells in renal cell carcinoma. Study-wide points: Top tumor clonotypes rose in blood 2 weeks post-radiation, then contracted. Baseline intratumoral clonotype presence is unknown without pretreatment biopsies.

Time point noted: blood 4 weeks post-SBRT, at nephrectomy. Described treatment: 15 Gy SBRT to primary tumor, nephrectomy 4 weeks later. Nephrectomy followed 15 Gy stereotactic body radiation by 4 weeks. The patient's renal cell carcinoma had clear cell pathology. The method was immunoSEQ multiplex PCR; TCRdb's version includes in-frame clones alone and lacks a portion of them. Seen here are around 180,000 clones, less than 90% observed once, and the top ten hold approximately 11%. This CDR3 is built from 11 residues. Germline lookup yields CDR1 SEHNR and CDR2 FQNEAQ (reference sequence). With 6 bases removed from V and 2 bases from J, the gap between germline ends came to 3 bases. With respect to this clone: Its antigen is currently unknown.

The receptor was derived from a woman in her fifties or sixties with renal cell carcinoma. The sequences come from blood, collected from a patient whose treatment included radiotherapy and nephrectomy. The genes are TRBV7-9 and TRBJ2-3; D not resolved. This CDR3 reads CASSITDTQYF. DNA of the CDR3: TGTGCCAGCAGTATCACAGATACGCAGTATTTT.